This is a list of T cell receptor beta chains from one sample in a study of blood T cells in healthy people across ages. One entry per CDR3 protein, called by TCRdb with MiXCR from the 5' RACE reads. The repertoire holds 550,000 to 750,000 distinct CDR3 sequences, 20% to 25% seen once, with around 3.4% in the top ten. Specimen: blood. The origin of the receptors is a man between 70 and 80 years old in good health. The CDR3 runs from the conserved cysteine through the conserved F or W. The order of the fields is D gene, clone size, V gene, J gene, CDR3 protein, CDR3 DNA. D genes are given only for firm matches. Only some rows state a clone size, as once, few, many or a class for expanded clones.

TRBD2	NA	TRBV10-3	TRBJ2-1	CAISEDTSGRARNEQFF	TGTGCCATCAGTGAGGATACTAGCGGGAGGGCCAGAAATGAGCAGTTCTTC
TRBD1	NA	TRBV5-1	TRBJ1-2	CASSLYGQADGLARYTF	TGCGCCAGCAGCTTGTATGGACAGGCGGATGGCTTGGCTCGCTACACCTTC
NA	NA	TRBV6-2/TRBV6-3	TRBJ2-1	CASSGPTKREQFF	TGTGCCAGCAGTGGGCCAACGAAGAGGGAGCAGTTCTTC
NA	many	TRBV7-2	TRBJ2-7	CASSLRRDEQYF	TGTGCCAGCAGCTTGCGGCGGGACGAGCAGTACTTC
TRBD2	NA	TRBV24-1	TRBJ2-1	CATRTSGSENEQFF	TGTGCCACCAGGACTAGCGGAAGTGAAAATGAGCAGTTCTTC
TRBD1	few	TRBV7-3	TRBJ1-1	CASSLTGDRADEAFF	TGTGCCAGCAGCTTAACAGGGGACAGGGCCGATGAAGCTTTCTTT
TRBD2	few	TRBV7-2	TRBJ2-7	CASSLGTSGRLSSYEQYF	TGTGCCAGCAGCTTAGGGACTAGCGGGAGGCTTAGCTCCTACGAGCAGTACTTC
NA	NA	TRBV7-2	TRBJ2-1	CASSPVGTSNEQSF	TGTGCCAGCAGCCCCGTAGGGACGAGCAATGAGCAGTCCTTC
NA	many	TRBV5-1	TRBJ1-1	CASSPSGGDTEAFF	TGCGCCAGCAGCCCGTCGGGGGGGGACACTGAAGCTTTCTTT
TRBD1	NA	TRBV20-1	TRBJ2-7	CSAQTGPYEQYF	TGCAGTGCCCAGACAGGGCCCTACGAGCAGTACTTC
NA	NA	TRBV2	TRBJ1-6	CASSQTQNSPLHF	TGTGCCAGCAGTCAGACTCAGAATTCACCCCTCCACTTT
TRBD2	many	TRBV3-1	TRBJ2-1	CASSLGTSGTNEQFF	TGTGCCAGCAGCCTCGGGACTAGCGGTACCAATGAGCAGTTCTTC
NA	NA	TRBV20-1	TRBJ2-7	CSARDVQRFYEQYF	TGCAGTGCTAGAGACGTACAGAGATTCTACGAGCAGTACTTC
NA	NA	TRBV7-2	TRBJ1-1	CASSPAGAEEAFF	TGTGCCAGCAGCCCCGCCGGAGCTGAAGAAGCTTTCTTT
TRBD2	NA	TRBV5-1	TRBJ2-1	CASSLQGAGGLDEQFF	TGCGCCAGCAGCCTGCAGGGAGCGGGAGGTCTTGATGAGCAGTTCTTC
NA	few	TRBV28	TRBJ1-4	CASSSGLPGEKLFF	TGTGCCAGCAGTTCGGGCCTTCCAGGCGAAAAACTGTTTTTT
TRBD2	NA	TRBV4-2	TRBJ2-7	CASSQELAGVTEQYF	TGTGCCAGCAGCCAAGAACTAGCGGGAGTTACCGAGCAGTACTTC
NA	many	TRBV5-1	TRBJ1-6	CASSLDAGNNSPLHF	TGCGCCAGCAGCTTGGATGCCGGGAATAATTCACCCCTCCACTTT
NA	many	TRBV18	TRBJ2-5	CASSPPGGEETQYF	TGTGCCAGCTCACCACCCGGCGGTGAAGAGACCCAGTACTTC
TRBD1	few	TRBV11-2	TRBJ1-1	CASSLTGGYMNTEAFF	TGTGCCAGCAGCTTGACAGGGGGATATATGAACACTGAAGCTTTCTTT
NA	NA	TRBV30	TRBJ2-2	CAWSAVSRAAGELFF	TGTGCCTGGAGCGCTGTGTCCAGGGCTGCCGGGGAGCTGTTTTTT
NA	few	TRBV12-3/TRBV12-4	TRBJ2-6	CASSLAFSSSGANVLTF	TGTGCCAGCAGTTTAGCGTTCAGTTCCTCTGGGGCCAACGTCCTGACTTTC
NA	few	TRBV2	TRBJ2-7	CASSDSPLIYEQYF	TGTGCCAGCAGTGATTCTCCCTTAATTTACGAGCAGTACTTC
TRBD2	few	TRBV18	TRBJ2-7	CASSAQRGWSYEQYF	TGTGCCAGCTCTGCGCAGCGGGGTTGGTCCTACGAGCAGTACTTC
TRBD1	NA	TRBV29-1	TRBJ1-5	CSVATGTGDQPQHF	TGCAGCGTCGCGACCGGGACAGGCGATCAGCCCCAGCATTTT
TRBD1	few	TRBV12-3/TRBV12-4	TRBJ1-2	CASSTNAGQGIGYTF	TGTGCCAGCAGTACGAACGCGGGACAGGGTATTGGCTACACCTTC
TRBD2	NA	TRBV12-3/TRBV12-4	TRBJ2-1	CASKVSGRAYEQFF	TGTGCCAGCAAAGTTAGCGGGAGAGCATATGAGCAGTTCTTC
NA	few	TRBV21-1	TRBJ2-5	CASSKGKTGPEETQYF	TGTGCCAGCAGCAAAGGGAAGACAGGGCCAGAAGAGACCCAGTACTTC
NA	few	TRBV19	TRBJ2-4	CASRGGAKNIQYF	TGCGCCAGTAGGGGGGGTGCCAAAAACATTCAGTACTTC
TRBD1	NA	TRBV19	TRBJ2-5	CASSETGSETQYF	TGTGCCAGTAGTGAGACAGGGTCGGAGACCCAGTACTTC
TRBD2	NA	TRBV7-8	TRBJ2-1	CASSVLAGDNHNEQFF	TGTGCCAGCAGCGTTCTAGCGGGTGACAACCACAATGAGCAGTTCTTC
TRBD2	NA	TRBV28	TRBJ2-1	CASSTPTSGSSYNEQFF	TGTGCCAGCAGTACTCCGACTAGCGGGAGCTCCTACAATGAGCAGTTCTTC
TRBD1	few	TRBV6-6	TRBJ1-5	CASSTRDRAGNQPQHF	TGTGCCAGCAGTACACGGGACAGGGCCGGGAATCAGCCCCAGCATTTT
NA	NA	TRBV15	TRBJ1-5	CATSRDWGTNQPQHF	TGTGCCACCAGCAGAGATTGGGGGACCAATCAGCCCCAGCATTTT
TRBD1	few	TRBV12-3/TRBV12-4	TRBJ1-2	CASSLTGVYGYTF	TGTGCCAGCAGTTTAACAGGGGTATATGGCTACACCTTC
TRBD1	NA	TRBV5-1	TRBJ2-5	CASSSGTGYQETQYF	TGCGCCAGCAGCTCCGGGACAGGGTACCAAGAGACCCAGTACTTC
NA	NA	TRBV29-1	TRBJ2-1	CSVVGGLDEQFF	TGCAGCGTTGTTGGGGGTTTGGATGAGCAGTTCTTC
NA	NA	TRBV28	TRBJ1-5	CASSTIGAGSNQPQHF	TGTGCCAGCAGTACGATCGGGGCAGGGAGCAATCAGCCCCAGCATTTT
TRBD2	NA	TRBV5-1	TRBJ2-7	CASSLGVSGNYEQYF	TGCGCCAGCAGCTTGGGAGTTAGCGGGAACTACGAGCAGTACTTC
NA	NA	TRBV6-5	TRBJ1-3	CASSYSTGALDTIYF	TGTGCCAGCAGTTACTCGACGGGGGCTTTGGACACCATATATTTT
NA	few	TRBV20-1	TRBJ1-3	CSAPTIKDGSSGNTIYF	TGCAGTGCTCCTACCATCAAAGACGGATCCTCTGGAAACACCATATATTTT
NA	few	TRBV11-1	TRBJ1-6	CASSPWLAGAEDSPLHF	TGTGCCAGCAGCCCCTGGCTGGCTGGCGCAGAAGATTCACCCCTCCACTTT
NA	few	TRBV27	TRBJ2-2	CASRVYSTINTGELFF	TGTGCCAGCAGGGTCTATAGCACAATAAACACCGGGGAGCTGTTTTTT
NA	few	TRBV29-1	TRBJ1-2	CSVAGLPNYGYTF	TGCAGCGTCGCGGGACTGCCGAACTATGGCTACACCTTC
TRBD2	NA	TRBV12-3/TRBV12-4	TRBJ2-1	CASIDGRYNEQFF	TGTGCCAGTATAGACGGGAGGTACAATGAGCAGTTCTTC
NA	NA	TRBV20-1	TRBJ2-1	CSARIPTYHEQFF	TGCAGTGCAAGAATACCAACCTACCATGAGCAGTTCTTC
NA	NA	TRBV12-3/TRBV12-4	TRBJ2-5	CASSLDKRTETQYF	TGTGCCAGCAGTTTAGATAAAAGAACAGAGACCCAGTACTTC
NA	few	TRBV20-1	TRBJ2-4	CSASPAQSLLAKNIQYF	TGCAGTGCTAGTCCGGCACAGTCCCTTTTAGCCAAAAACATTCAGTACTTC